The clone carrying this TCR beta chain was detected a few times. Its antigen remains unidentified. Germline V gene data show CDR1 as MNHEY and CDR2 as SMNVEV (reference sequence). Losses at the gene ends were 5 bases for V and 3 bases for J; bases not matched to a gene: 15. The CDR3 extends over 19 amino acids. Sample-barcoded 5' priming and a J-beta primer mix drove a second PCR of about 6 to 12 cycles. Unique molecular identifiers of 12 random nucleotides labeled each cDNA. TCRdb called the 5' RACE reads again in MiXCR, with one record for every CDR3 protein. The sample records around 280,000 distinct CDR3 sequences, roughly a quarter being singletons. The sample belongs to a study of blood T cells in healthy people across ages. The study, taken as a whole, reports: A roughly linear age-dependent decrease characterized TCR beta diversity per million T cells. PBMCs were not sorted, which prevented a conclusive comparison of naive versus antigen-experienced cells. The long-lived group displayed more naive CD4+ cells, plus higher diversity, than the aged donors did.

The sample was blood. The chain is built from TRBV27 and TRBJ2-1; 11 bases align to TRBD1. This sequence was found in a woman aged 70-85 years in good health. This CDR3 is CASSLWTGGSAGGYNEQFF. DNA for the CDR3: TGTGCCAGCAGTCTATGGACAGGGGGCTCAGCGGGCGGCTACAATGAGCAGTTCTTC.